The 16 T cell receptor beta chains listed next were all sequenced from one sample in a study of blood T cells in healthy people across ages. A second about 7 to 12 cycle PCR used barcoded and J-beta primers. One entry per CDR3 protein, called by TCRdb with MiXCR from the 5' RACE reads. The table includes hundreds of thousands of distinct CDR3 sequences, around 38% detected once. The specimen sequenced was blood. The receptor source for this set is an elderly man in good health.

The chain joins TRBV7-2 to TRBJ2-3; D possibly uses TRBD1 or TRBD2 (6 bases each). Deletions cut 3 bases from V and 4 bases from J, with 14 bases between. CDR1 is SGHTA, CDR2 FQGNSA, per germline. This CDR3 spans 15 amino acids. The DNA of the CDR3 is TGTGCCAGCAGCTTGTGGGGGGCCGCCGCAGATACGCAGTATTTT. This gives the protein CASSLWGAAADTQYF.

This clonotype turned up a few times. The CDR3 is CSARDGWGANVLTF. DNA of the CDR3: TGCAGTGCTAGAGATGGGTGGGGGGCCAACGTCCTGACTTTC. The chain links TRBV20-1 to TRBJ2-6; D not certain. CDR1 DFQATT and CDR2 SNEGSKA come from the germline V gene (reference sequence). The CDR3 totals 14 residues. The V end lost 0 bases, the J end lost 4 bases, and 7 bases lay between the germline ends.

CDR3: CASSYGQYAYNEQFF. CDR3 in DNA: TGTGCCAGCAGTTACGGACAGTACGCCTACAATGAGCAGTTCTTC. This rearrangement joins TRBV27 to TRBJ2-1; possible D gene TRBD1, 6 bases. Germline values: CDR1 MNHEY, CDR2 SMNVEV (reference sequence). The CDR3 sequence is 15 residues long. Trimming left V 4 bases short and J 2 bases short, with 12 bases between.

The chain combines TRBV20-1 with TRBJ1-4, with 9 positions matching TRBD1. From germline, CDR1 is DFQATT and CDR2 SNEGSKA (reference sequence). The CDR3 is made up of 17 amino acids. Trimming at V came to 0 bases and at J to 3 bases, leaving 8 bases not matched to a gene. The DNA of the CDR3 is TGCAGTGCTAGAGACGCAGGGACAGGGTCGGCTAATGAAAAACTGTTTTTT. It specifies CSARDAGTGSANEKLFF.

This clonotype was counted a few times. The V gene is TRBV20-1, the J gene TRBJ1-1, with no clear D. The V end lost 0 bases, the J end lost 0 bases, and 5 bases lay between the germline ends. The CDR3 consists of 13 residues. CDR1 and CDR2 (germline): DFQATT, SNEGSKA (reference sequence). CDR3 sequence: CSARESVNTEAFF. The CDR3 bases are TGCAGTGCTAGAGAATCCGTGAACACTGAAGCTTTCTTT.

This chain connects TRBV19 to TRBJ2-1; 14 nucleotides line up with TRBD2. Trimming cost V 5 bases and J 7 bases; bases outside gene matches: 13. This CDR3 region has 18 residues. Germline CDR1 LNHDA, CDR2 SQIVND (reference sequence). DNA of the CDR3: TGTGCCAGTAGTCTCGGGACTAGCGGGAGTCACGGAAGGAATGAGCAGTTCTTC. Its protein product is CASSLGTSGSHGRNEQFF.

V is TRBV9 and J is TRBJ2-1, with 8 bases that match TRBD2. The CDR3 contains 15 residues. Germline lookup yields CDR1 SGDLS and CDR2 YYNGEE. Unmatched junction bases numbered 2, after V lost 3 bases and J lost 0 bases. This CDR3 reads CASSAGRGSYNEQFF. As DNA, the CDR3 is TGTGCCAGCAGCGCCGGGAGGGGCTCCTACAATGAGCAGTTCTTC.

This chain connects TRBV5-4 to TRBJ2-1, with 7 bases that match TRBD2. Germline CDR1 is SGHNT and CDR2 is YYREEE (reference sequence). CDR3 size: 14 residues. J lost 11 bases, V lost 2 bases, and 10 bases had no gene match. CDR3 DNA: TGTGCCAGCAGCTTTGGGGGGGAAGTTATTCAGCAGTTCTTC. Protein sequence: CASSFGGEVIQQFF.

A word on this clonotype: Given a much more abundant clone one base away, this may be a read error. The rearrangement links TRBV29-1 to TRBJ2-7; D is perhaps TRBD2 (6 bases). The CDR3 runs to 15 residues. The V and J ends lost 0 bases and 0 bases respectively, with 12 bases between them. The germline CDR1 and CDR2 sequences are SQVTM and ANQGSEA. CDR3 sequence (DNA): TGCAGCGTTGAAGATGCCCTGGAGGGCTCCTACGAGCAGTACTTC. Amino acid sequence: CSVEDALEGSYEQYF.

This chain uses TRBV4-2 with TRBJ1-2, with D possibly matching TRBD1 (6 bases). Germline CDR1 reads LGHNA; CDR2 reads YNFKEQ. The CDR3 is made up of 13 amino acids. Trimming shortened V by 0 bases and J by 8 bases, and 10 bases separated the two germline ends. The CDR3 sequence: CASSQEGARGYTF. The CDR3, as DNA: TGTGCCAGCAGCCAAGAGGGGGCGCGAGGCTACACCTTC.

J is TRBJ1-2 and V is TRBV20-1; the D gene is possibly TRBD1 (5 bases). The CDR3 is 14 amino acids. V was clipped by 6 bases and J by 3 bases, with 17 bases between them. Per germline, CDR1 DFQATT and CDR2 SNEGSKA (reference sequence). This chain's CDR3 is CSAPRGEADYGYTF. The CDR3 DNA is TGCAGTGCCCCGAGGGGTGAAGCAGACTATGGCTACACCTTC.

The chain combines TRBV5-6 with TRBJ2-3; 8 nucleotides match TRBD2. CDR3 length: 16 residues. V dropped 3 bases and J dropped 1; count of bases not matched to a gene: 7. In germline, CDR1 is SGHDT, CDR2 YYEEEE. CDR3 coding DNA: TGTGCCAGCAGCTCTCCACAAGCGGGGGGCACAGATACGCAGTATTTT. The encoded protein is CASSSPQAGGTDTQYF.

V gene TRBV6-1 combines with J gene TRBJ1-6; D possibly corresponds to TRBD1 (5 bases). Per the germline V gene, CDR1 is MNHNS and CDR2 is SASEGT. This CDR3 has 14 amino acids. With 6 bases removed from V and 6 bases from J, the gap between germline ends came to 12 bases. In DNA, the CDR3 is TGTGCCAGCAGCGGGGGACGGATTAATTCACCCCTCCACTTT. This codes for CASSGGRINSPLHF.

This clonotype came up a few times. The chain uses TRBV5-1 and TRBJ2-7; 7 positions match TRBD1. Trimming took 0 bases from V and 6 from J; bases not matched to a gene: 6. This CDR3 has 14 amino acids. Germline V gene sequence: CDR1 SGHRS, CDR2 YFSETQ. CDR3 sequence (DNA): TGCGCCAGCAGCTTGGTGACAGGGTTCTCCGAGCAGTACTTC. Encoded protein: CASSLVTGFSEQYF.

The V and J genes are TRBV7-9 and TRBJ1-5, with 7 positions matching TRBD1. Germline values: CDR1 SEHNR, CDR2 FQNEAQ (reference sequence). Germline trimming cut 2 bases from V and 3 bases from J; bases unmatched to any gene: 4. This CDR3 contains 15 residues. The DNA for the CDR3 is TGTGCCAGCAGCTTATCGGGACAGATCAATCAGCCCCAGCATTTT. Protein: CASSLSGQINQPQHF.

This rearrangement joins TRBV24-1 to TRBJ2-2; tentatively, D is TRBD1 (6 bases). The CDR3 contains 15 residues. With 0 bases removed from V and 3 bases from J, the gap between germline ends came to 7 bases. Germline V gene data show CDR1 as KGHDR and CDR2 as SFDVKD. CDR3 protein: CATSDLEGDTGELFF. The DNA for the CDR3 is TGTGCCACCAGTGATTTGGAGGGGGACACCGGGGAGCTGTTTTTT.